This T cell receptor beta chain was sequenced during a study of vaccination and CD4 T cells after COVID-19. Sequencing of the DNA from cultured CD4+ T cells was carried out with the Oncomine TCR Beta short-read assay. TCRdb recomputed calls from the PCR reads with MiXCR, one row per CDR3 protein. The data hold under 20,000 distinct CDR3 sequences, with around 50% observed a single time. Comment on this clonotype: Its antigen is unknown.

Documented treatment: roughly 10-day PBMC culture with coronavirus spike peptide pools or control peptides (ViraFEST assay). ViraFEST used peptide pools to expand antigen-specific T cells before TCR sequencing. The CDR3 is made up of 15 amino acids. From germline, CDR1 is KGHDR and CDR2 SFDVKD. V lost 5 bases to trimming and J lost 7 bases; unmatched junction nucleotides: 6. The sample taken for sequencing was CD4+ T cells from blood, cultured in vitro. V is TRBV24-1 and J is TRBJ2-1; 11 bases map to TRBD2. The TCR originated in a human donor who had recovered from COVID-19. CDR3 nucleotide sequence: TGTGCCACCAGTGTGAAACTAGCGGGAGCTAATGAGCAGTTCTTC. Its translation: CATSVKLAGANEQFF.